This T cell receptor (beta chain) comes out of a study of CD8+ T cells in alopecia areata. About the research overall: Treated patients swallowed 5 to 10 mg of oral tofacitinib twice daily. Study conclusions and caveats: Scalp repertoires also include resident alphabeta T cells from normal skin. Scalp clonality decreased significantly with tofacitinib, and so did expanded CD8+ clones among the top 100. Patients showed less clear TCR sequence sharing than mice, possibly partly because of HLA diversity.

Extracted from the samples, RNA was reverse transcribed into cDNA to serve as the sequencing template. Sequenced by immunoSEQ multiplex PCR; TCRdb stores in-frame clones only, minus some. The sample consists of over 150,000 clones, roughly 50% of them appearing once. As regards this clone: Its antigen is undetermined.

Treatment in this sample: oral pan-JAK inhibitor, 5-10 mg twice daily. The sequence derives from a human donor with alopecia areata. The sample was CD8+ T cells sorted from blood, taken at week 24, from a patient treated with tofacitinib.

The CDR3 loop reads CASSRGDRSNYGYTF. The DNA of the CDR3 is TGTGCCAGCAGTCGTGGGGACAGGTCTAACTATGGCTACACCTTC. V is TRBV27 and J is TRBJ1-2; 8 nucleotides agree with TRBD1. The CDR3 totals 15 residues. CDR1 MNHEY and CDR2 SMNVEV come from the germline V gene (reference sequence). With V trimmed by 5 bases and J by 0 bases, 5 bases remained unmatched.